The source of this TCR beta chain is a study of shared clonotypes between healthy human individuals. J lost 2 bases, V lost 7 bases, and 9 bases had no gene match. Per the germline V gene, CDR1 is MNHEY and CDR2 is SMNVEV (reference sequence). This CDR3 comprises 15 residues. Around 90 million PBMCs served as the genomic DNA source for unsorted samples. The replicate PCRs on unsorted PBMC were given 300 ng DNA, which is some 28,000 T cell genomes. What was sequenced on ten immunoSEQ deep assay plates was unsorted PBMC DNA. Method: immunoSEQ multiplex PCR; TCRdb's copy keeps in-frame clones and lacks some. The sample contains about half a million clones, approximately 82% of which appear only once. This clone was observed once.

Sequencing was carried out using PBMCs. This sequence originates from a middle-aged woman in good health. Some clones in this sample may be carry-over from other donors' samples. This chain joins TRBV27 and TRBJ2-7; 9 bases line up with TRBD1. Here the CDR3 reads CASTQGQGLTYEQYF. DNA of the CDR3: TGTGCCAGCACCCAAGGACAGGGGTTAACCTACGAGCAGTACTTC.